The T cell receptor beta chain under discussion was sequenced for a study of blood T cell repertoires in COVID-19 (dated by TCRdb to the early 2020s). The study in broad terms: Samples covering the acute and convalescent phases of COVID-19 were provided by collaborators in the United States, Italy and Spain. The prospective study material was composed of cDNA or gDNA derived from T cells, B-cell-depleted T cells, or PBMCs. Samples were obtained from the ongoing ImmuneRACE study (first 160 participants) and from approximately 1,200 subjects provided by 6 global collaborators. The repertoires were made available in a free public database intended to serve as a resource for research on the immune response to SARS-CoV-2. Where available, HLA class I and class II types were obtained from metadata supplied by the sample provider rather than from assay-based typing. A de-identified subject ID, COVID-19 status, age in years and sex were almost always included in the sample metadata. Subjects who had been exposed to COVID-19, were actively infected with it, or had recovered from it provided the deeply sampled blood TCRbeta repertoires that made up the dataset.

TCRbeta CDR3 regions were amplified from genomic DNA using the immunoSEQ Assay, a bias-controlled multiplex PCR. As for the authors' bioinformatics: Within the assay, amplification of reference gene primers was used to estimate how many nucleated cells each sample contained. Sequence reads were collapsed and filtered to measure the absolute abundance of every unique TCRbeta CDR3 rearrangement. For each sample, productive Simpson clonality was calculated as the square root of Simpson's diversity index across productive rearrangements. The immuneACCESS repertoire file appears here via TCRdb, limited to in-frame rearrangements. These files lack a portion of the clones; in checked studies, under half of the deficit traces to unresolved V genes, and the cause of the others is not known. V and J calls plus clone size are reproduced from that table; the DNA served to infer D and trimming. Present in this sample are approximately 140,000 clones, about 88% of which were seen just once. Under 12% of the sample comes from the top ten.

Overall results and qualifications from the work: The quantity of clinical and demographic metadata differed by source and by participant and was supplied without curation.

Each collaborating institution followed its own protocols to collect whole blood in K2EDTA tubes. Collaborator samples were shipped for TCRbeta analysis as frozen whole blood, isolated PBMCs, or DNA extracted from either sample type. Points on this clone: Its recognized antigen is unknown. There are no base qualities to consult, and no much larger clone falls within one base.

Including cysteine and phenylalanine, the CDR3 has 15 amino acids. The entry retains the CDR3 DNA only, 45 bases that are in frame from base 1. The germline V gene yields MNHEY for CDR1 and SVGAGI for CDR2. V is shortened by 2 bases, J by 7 bases, and the region joining them spans 12 bases. The sequence was obtained from a man in his forties or fifties with active or convalescent COVID-19. Recombination linked TRBV6-5 to TRBJ1-6, and possibly TRBD1, on 6 matching bases. Source material: peripheral blood. In nucleotide form, the sequence is TGTGCCAGCAGTTACGAGAGGGGGATGAATTCACCCCTCCACTTT. The resulting protein is CASSYERGMNSPLHF.